This paragraph reports one TCR beta chain. What it recognizes is unknown. The sample originates from a study of shared clonotypes between healthy human individuals. Study-wide findings and caveats: The low donor count limited represented genetic and exposure-history diversity.

V shed 5 bases and J shed 0 bases, with 17 bases lying between them. Germline V gives CDR1 SGHVS, CDR2 FQNEAQ. This CDR3 spans 17 amino acids. Naive CD8 cells lacked CD45RO, underwent positive selection for CCR7 and left out terminally differentiated effector memory CD45RA+ cells. It was across several immunoSEQ plates that each subset's genomic DNA was evenly split. When replicate PCRs were run on sorted subsets, they used 200 to 250 ng DNA, some 30,000 T cell genomes. Generated by immunoSEQ multiplex PCR, the TCRdb table keeps only in-frame clones and is missing some. Of hundreds of thousands of clones in the sample, approximately 95% were seen once.

The sample comprised naive CD8+ T cells sorted from blood. The sequence came from a woman aged 25 to 45 in good health. The J gene is TRBJ1-5, the V gene TRBV7-8; unclear D gene. CDR3 in DNA: TGTGCCAGCAGCCGTACCTCGACGGACTATAGCAATCAGCCCCAGCATTTT. Protein sequence: CASSRTSTDYSNQPQHF.